This T cell receptor (beta chain) was profiled in a study of shared clonotypes between healthy human individuals. Study summary: A donor's plate count was three for CD4 naive and three for CD4 memory; CD8 naive had two and CD8 memory one.

Clones were sequenced by immunoSEQ multiplex PCR, and TCRdb holds only the in-frame ones, with some missing. Of some 2 million clones in the sample, around 95% were seen once. Caucasian adults living in Nashville, Tennessee, provided all samples. Germline V gene lookup returns CDR1 SGHNT and CDR2 YYREEE (reference sequence). Trimming removed 5 bases from V and 2 bases from J, with 19 bases in between. The CDR3 contains 16 residues. This chain joins TRBV5-4 and TRBJ2-5; TRBD2 is a possible D gene (5 bases). The TCR was taken from a man in his late teens or twenties in good health. Sample: naive CD4+ T cells sorted from blood. Subset described: CD45RA+ positively selected. The CDR3 region is CASRRIGMGEQETQYF. In DNA, the CDR3 is TGTGCCAGCAGGCGGATTGGGATGGGAGAGCAAGAGACCCAGTACTTC.